This TCR beta chain came from a study of vaccination and CD4 T cells after COVID-19. Note on this clonotype: The antigen is not known.

At the Johns Hopkins FTIC core, DNA taken from cultured CD4+ T cells was sequenced by way of the Oncomine TCR Beta short-read assay. MiXCR was run by TCRdb on the PCR reads, yielding one entry per CDR3 protein. The table has approximately 25,000 distinct CDR3 sequences, roughly 50% seen once; the top ten hold 6.1%. V gave up 6 bases and J gave up 5 bases, with 13 bases separating them. Germline CDR1 and CDR2: LNHDA and SQIVND (reference sequence). There are 13 residues in the CDR3. Treatment specified: roughly nine-day PBMC culture with coronavirus spike peptide pools or control peptides (ViraFEST assay).

This receptor was identified in a human donor who had recovered from COVID-19. The chain recombines TRBV19 with TRBJ1-2, with a weak D call TRBD1 (6 bases). The sequencing sample was made of CD4+ T cells from blood, cultured in vitro. The CDR3 DNA follows: TGTGCCAGTAGAAAAACAGGGTTTTATGGCTACACCTTC. This codes for CASRKTGFYGYTF.